This T cell receptor (beta chain) is drawn from a study of T cell responses to AZD1222 COVID-19 vaccine. Broader study findings: Females made up more of the donors, who were largely white British, and clonal diversity may have come out too low. Spike-specific TCR breadth and depth both grew after two AZD1222 doses. Just a handful of AZD1222 recipients were seropositive at baseline.

Assay: immunoSEQ multiplex PCR; the TCRdb copy retains only in-frame clones and omits some. The profile shows around 130,000 clones, nearly 90% of them singletons. Germline CDR1 and CDR2: MDHEN and SYDVKM. This CDR3 region has 13 residues. Trimming took 6 bases from V and 7 from J, leaving 15 bases between them. As regards this clone: Its target is unknown.

The chain is built from TRBV28 and TRBJ1-1; possibly TRBD1 for D (5 bases). The sequence came from an adult who received the AZD1222 COVID-19 vaccine. Here the sequenced sample was peripheral blood, taken 28 days after the second AZD1222 dose. CDR3 amino acids: CASRFGGRIEAFF. The CDR3 DNA sequence: TGTGCCAGCAGGTTCGGGGGTCGGATTGAAGCTTTCTTT. The full variable domain, with the rest looked up from reference TRBV28 and TRBJ1-1, is DVKVTQSSRYLVKRTGEKVFLECVQDMDHENMFWYRQDPGLGLRLIYFSYDVKMKEKGDIPEGYSVSREKKERFSLILESASTNQTSMYLCASRFGGRIEAFFGQGTRLTVV.